The TCR beta chain under discussion was sequenced for a study of T cell changes during pregnancy in multiple sclerosis. Profiled with immunoSEQ multiplex PCR; TCRdb holds only in-frame clones, not every one. The sample records some 87,000 clones, roughly 92% being singletons. This CDR3 is built from 10 residues. V was clipped by 3 bases and J by 10 bases, with 7 bases between them. The germline CDR1 and CDR2 sequences are SGHTA and FQGTGA. The sequence was obtained from a female donor with multiple sclerosis, enrolled in a pregnancy study. Sequenced material: peripheral blood, taken in the first trimester of pregnancy. The chain employs TRBV7-3 and TRBJ2-7, with D perhaps matching TRBD2 (5 bases). The CDR3 here is CASSLSGQYF. The CDR3 coding sequence is TGTGCCAGCAGCTTGTCGGGACAGTACTTC.